This T cell receptor beta chain emerged from a study of blood T cell repertoires in COVID-19. About the study: The study drew acute and convalescent COVID-19 samples from the United States, Italy and Spain. Nucleic acid was either cDNA or gDNA, and it came from T cells, B-cell-depleted T cells, or PBMCs.

This CDR3 is 14 amino acids long. Trimming cost V 0 bases and J 3 bases, with 10 bases left between them. The germline gives CDR1 SGDLS, CDR2 YYNGEE. As processed by the authors: By means of reference gene primer amplification, nucleated cell counts were estimated. Using immunoSEQ multiplex PCR, the repertoire was profiled, and TCRdb retains in-frame clones only, with some absent. V and J calls and clone size are those listed in that table; D and trimming were worked out from the DNA. The sample lists 110,000 or so clones, 80% to 90% occurring once. The V and J genes are TRBV9 and TRBJ2-7, with D tentatively TRBD1 (5 bases). The sequence came from a human donor in a cohort sampled during active COVID-19. Specimen: peripheral blood. CDR3 nucleotide sequence: TGTGCCAGCAGCGTAGGGTCAGGGAACTACGAGCAGTACTTC. It codes for CASSVGSGNYEQYF.